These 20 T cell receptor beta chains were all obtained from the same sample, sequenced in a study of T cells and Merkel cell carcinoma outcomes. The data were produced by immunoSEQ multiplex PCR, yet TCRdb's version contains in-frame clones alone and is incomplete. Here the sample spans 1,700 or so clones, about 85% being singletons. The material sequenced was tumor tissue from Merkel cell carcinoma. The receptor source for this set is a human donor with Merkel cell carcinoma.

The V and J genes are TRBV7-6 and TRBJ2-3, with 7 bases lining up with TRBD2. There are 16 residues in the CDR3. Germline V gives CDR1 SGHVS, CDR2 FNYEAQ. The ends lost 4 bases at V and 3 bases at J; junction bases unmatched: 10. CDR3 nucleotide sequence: TGTGCCAGCAGCTCAACTGACGGAGCGGGGACAGATACGCAGTATTTT. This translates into CASSSTDGAGTDTQYF.

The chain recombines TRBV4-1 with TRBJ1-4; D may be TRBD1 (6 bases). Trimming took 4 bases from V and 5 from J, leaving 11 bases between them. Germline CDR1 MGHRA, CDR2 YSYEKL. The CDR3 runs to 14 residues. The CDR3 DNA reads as TGCGCCAGCAGCCCGTGGCAGGGGAATGAAAAACTGTTTTTT. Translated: CASSPWQGNEKLFF.

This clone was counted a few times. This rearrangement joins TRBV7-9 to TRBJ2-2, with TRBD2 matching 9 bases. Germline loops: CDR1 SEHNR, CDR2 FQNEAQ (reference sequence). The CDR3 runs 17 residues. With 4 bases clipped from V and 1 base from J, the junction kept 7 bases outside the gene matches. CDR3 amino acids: CASSWAGLAKNTGELFF. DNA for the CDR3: TGTGCCAGCAGCTGGGCGGGACTAGCAAAGAACACCGGGGAGCTGTTTTTT.

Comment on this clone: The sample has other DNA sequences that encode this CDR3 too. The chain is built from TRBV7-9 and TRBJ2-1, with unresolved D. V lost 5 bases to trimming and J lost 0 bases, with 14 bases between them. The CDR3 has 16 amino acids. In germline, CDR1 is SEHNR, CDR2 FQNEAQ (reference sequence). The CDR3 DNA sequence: TGTGCCAGCAGCGCCGGTGGGGTGACCTCCTACAATGAGCAGTTCTTC. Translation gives CASSAGGVTSYNEQFF.

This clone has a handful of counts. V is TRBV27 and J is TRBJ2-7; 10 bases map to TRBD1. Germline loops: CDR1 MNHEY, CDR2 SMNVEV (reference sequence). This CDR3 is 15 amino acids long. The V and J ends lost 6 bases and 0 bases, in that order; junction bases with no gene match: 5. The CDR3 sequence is CASRRQGALSYEQYF. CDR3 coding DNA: TGTGCCAGCAGAAGACAGGGGGCCCTCTCCTACGAGCAGTACTTC.

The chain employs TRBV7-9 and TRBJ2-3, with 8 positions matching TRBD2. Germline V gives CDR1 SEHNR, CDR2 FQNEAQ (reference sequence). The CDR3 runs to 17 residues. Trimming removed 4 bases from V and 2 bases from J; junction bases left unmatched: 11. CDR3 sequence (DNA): TGTGCCAGCAGCTCGCCCCACATAGCGGGGTTCACAGATACGCAGTATTTT. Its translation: CASSSPHIAGFTDTQYF.

The CDR3 reads CASRLTGSYEQYF. As DNA, the CDR3 is TGTGCCAGCAGGTTGACAGGGTCCTACGAGCAGTACTTC. The chain is built from TRBV6-6 and TRBJ2-7; 7 positions agree with TRBD1. V dropped 6 bases and J dropped 1; count of bases not matched to a gene: 3. The CDR3 has 13 residues. Per the germline V gene, CDR1 is MNHNY and CDR2 is SVGAGI (reference sequence).

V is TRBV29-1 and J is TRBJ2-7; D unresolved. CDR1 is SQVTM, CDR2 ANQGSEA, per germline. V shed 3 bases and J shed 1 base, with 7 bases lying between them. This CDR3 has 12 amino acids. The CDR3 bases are TGCAGCGTTGACGGCGGTTCCTACGAGCAGTACTTC. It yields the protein CSVDGGSYEQYF.

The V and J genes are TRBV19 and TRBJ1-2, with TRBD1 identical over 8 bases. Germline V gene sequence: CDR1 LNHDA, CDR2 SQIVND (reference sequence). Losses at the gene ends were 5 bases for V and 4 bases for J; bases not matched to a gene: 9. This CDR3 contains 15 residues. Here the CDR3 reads CASSSTGDYVYGYTF. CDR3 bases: TGTGCCAGTAGTTCGACAGGGGATTATGTCTATGGCTACACCTTC.

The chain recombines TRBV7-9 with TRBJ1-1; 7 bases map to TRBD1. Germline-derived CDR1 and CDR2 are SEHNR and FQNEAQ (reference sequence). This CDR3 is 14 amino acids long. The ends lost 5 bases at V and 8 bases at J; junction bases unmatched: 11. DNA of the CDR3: TGTGCCAGCAGCCTACAGGGGTATACGGGAGAAGCTTTCTTT. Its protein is CASSLQGYTGEAFF.

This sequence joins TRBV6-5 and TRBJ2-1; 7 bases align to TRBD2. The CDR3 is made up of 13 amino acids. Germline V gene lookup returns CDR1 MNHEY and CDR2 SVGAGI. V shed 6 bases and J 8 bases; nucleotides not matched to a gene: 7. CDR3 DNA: TGTGCCAGCAGGAATCCCAGCGGGGATGAGCAGTTCTTC. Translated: CASRNPSGDEQFF.

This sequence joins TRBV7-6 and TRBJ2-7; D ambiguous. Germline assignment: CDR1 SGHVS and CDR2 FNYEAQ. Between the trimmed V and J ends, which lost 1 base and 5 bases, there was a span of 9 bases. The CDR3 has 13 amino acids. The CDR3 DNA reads TGTGCCAGCAGCTTAGGAACAGCCGACGAGCAGTACTTC. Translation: CASSLGTADEQYF.

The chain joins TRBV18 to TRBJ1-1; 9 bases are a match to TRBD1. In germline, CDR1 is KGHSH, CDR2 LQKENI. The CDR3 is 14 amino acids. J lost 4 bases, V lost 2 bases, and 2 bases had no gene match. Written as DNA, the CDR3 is TGTGCCAGCTCACCAGGGACAGGGCGCACTGAAGCTTTCTTT. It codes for CASSPGTGRTEAFF.

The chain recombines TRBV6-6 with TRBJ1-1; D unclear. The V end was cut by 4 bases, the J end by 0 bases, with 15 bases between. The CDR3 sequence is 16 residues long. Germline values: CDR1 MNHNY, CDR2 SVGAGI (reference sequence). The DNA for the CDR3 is TGTGCCAGCAGTTCACACGGACTAGGTGTGAACACTGAAGCTTTCTTT. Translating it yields CASSSHGLGVNTEAFF.

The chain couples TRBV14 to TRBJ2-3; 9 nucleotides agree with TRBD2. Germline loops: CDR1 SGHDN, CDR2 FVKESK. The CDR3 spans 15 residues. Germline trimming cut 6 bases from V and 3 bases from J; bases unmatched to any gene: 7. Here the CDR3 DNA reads TGTGCCAGCAGTCGGCCGGGACTAGCAACAGATACGCAGTATTTT. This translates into CASSRPGLATDTQYF.

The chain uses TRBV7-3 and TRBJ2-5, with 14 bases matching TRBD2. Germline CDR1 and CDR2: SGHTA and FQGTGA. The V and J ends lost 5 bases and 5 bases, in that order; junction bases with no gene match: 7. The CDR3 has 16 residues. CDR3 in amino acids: CASSTGLAGAVETQYF. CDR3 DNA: TGTGCCAGCAGCACGGGACTAGCGGGGGCAGTGGAGACCCAGTACTTC.

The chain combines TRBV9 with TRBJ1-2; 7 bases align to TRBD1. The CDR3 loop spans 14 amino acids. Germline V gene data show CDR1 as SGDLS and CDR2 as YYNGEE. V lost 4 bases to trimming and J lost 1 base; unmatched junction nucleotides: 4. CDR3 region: CASSTRQGNYGYTF. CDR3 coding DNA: TGTGCCAGCAGCACAAGACAGGGTAACTATGGCTACACCTTC.

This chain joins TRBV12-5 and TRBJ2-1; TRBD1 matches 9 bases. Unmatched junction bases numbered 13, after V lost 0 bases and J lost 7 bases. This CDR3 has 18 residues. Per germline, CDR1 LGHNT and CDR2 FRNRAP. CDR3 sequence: CASGLVQLRTGVENEQFF. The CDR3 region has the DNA TGTGCTAGTGGTTTGGTACAGTTGAGGACAGGGGTTGAGAATGAGCAGTTCTTC.

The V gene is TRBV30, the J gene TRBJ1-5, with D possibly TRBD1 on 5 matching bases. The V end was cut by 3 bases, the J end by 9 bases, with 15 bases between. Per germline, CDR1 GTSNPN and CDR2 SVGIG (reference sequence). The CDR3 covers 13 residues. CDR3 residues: CAWSRARGGPQHF. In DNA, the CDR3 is TGTGCCTGGAGCCGCGCTCGGGGGGGGCCCCAGCATTTT. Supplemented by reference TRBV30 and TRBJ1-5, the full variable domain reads SQTIHQWPATLVQPVGSPLSLECTVEGTSNPNLYWYRQAAGRGLQLLFYSVGIGQISSEVPQNLSASRPQDRQFILSSKKLLLSDSGFYLCAWSRARGGPQHFGDGTRLSIL.

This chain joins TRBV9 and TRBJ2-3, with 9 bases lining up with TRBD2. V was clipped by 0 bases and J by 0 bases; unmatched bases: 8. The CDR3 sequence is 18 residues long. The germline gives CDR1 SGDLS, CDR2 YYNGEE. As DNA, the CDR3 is TGTGCCAGCAGCGTAGAAGGAGCGGGGGGAGTAAGCACAGATACGCAGTATTTT. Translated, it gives CASSVEGAGGVSTDTQYF.